A selection of T cell receptor beta chains follows, all from one sample in a study of cytomegalovirus exposure and HLA in healthy donors. The protocol was immunoSEQ multiplex PCR, while the TCRdb copy is restricted to in-frame clones and leaves out a portion. Here the sample spans 120,000 or so clones, more than 60% being singletons. The sample comprised PBMCs. The receptors here all came from a woman aged 40 to 50 in good health and CMV-seropositive. CDR3s leave out the opening cysteine and the closing phenylalanine or tryptophan.

CDR3aa: ASSAQGDYGYT; j_gene: TRBJ1-2; v_gene: TRBV5-1
CDR3aa: AWSVRGTEAF; j_gene: TRBJ1-1; v_gene: TRBV30
CDR3aa: ASSYAGPTQY; j_gene: TRBJ2-3; v_gene: TRBV7-3
CDR3aa: ASSWRGQLAGVDNEQF; j_gene: TRBJ2-1; v_gene: TRBV13
CDR3aa: ASSVATGGYNEQF; j_gene: TRBJ2-1; v_gene: TRBV9
CDR3aa: ATSRVRSGRFHEQY; j_gene: TRBJ2-7; v_gene: TRBV15
CDR3aa: ASRSPGHSNEKLF; j_gene: TRBJ1-4; v_gene: TRBV4-2
CDR3aa: ASSVVGTSGAPGNEQF; j_gene: TRBJ2-1; v_gene: TRBV9
CDR3aa: ASSPLGLAGGRETQY; j_gene: TRBJ2-5; v_gene: TRBV4-1
CDR3aa: ASSFWVGGLADTQY; j_gene: TRBJ2-3; v_gene: TRBV5-4
CDR3aa: ASSPSGGVPDTQY; j_gene: TRBJ2-3; v_gene: TRBV27
CDR3aa: ASSTHGLAGNTGELF; j_gene: TRBJ2-2; v_gene: TRBV9
CDR3aa: ASSLGTQAITYNEQF; j_gene: TRBJ2-1; v_gene: TRBV5-4
CDR3aa: ASSFPGVRNTIY; j_gene: TRBJ1-3; v_gene: TRBV7-2
CDR3aa: ASSVANGILY; j_gene: TRBJ2-7; v_gene: TRBV9
CDR3aa: ASSTRRGLGETQY; j_gene: TRBJ2-5; v_gene: TRBV5-6
CDR3aa: ASSLGLAGVNYEQY; j_gene: -; v_gene: TRBV13
CDR3aa: AIRVGDYEQY; j_gene: TRBJ2-7; v_gene: TRBV10-3
CDR3aa: ASSFWASGGTDTQY; j_gene: TRBJ2-3; v_gene: TRBV7-9
CDR3aa: ATSRGGSYNEQF; j_gene: TRBJ2-1; v_gene: TRBV15
CDR3aa: SVPGDLGYEQY; j_gene: TRBJ2-7; v_gene: TRBV29-1
CDR3aa: ASSFGQSASGNTIY; j_gene: TRBJ1-3; v_gene: TRBV5-1
CDR3aa: ASSSKDRSSGNTIY; j_gene: TRBJ1-3; v_gene: TRBV5-1
CDR3aa: ASSETSGGQPQH; j_gene: TRBJ1-5; v_gene: TRBV6-1
CDR3aa: ASGLVKAPGTHIYGYT; j_gene: TRBJ1-2; v_gene: TRBV12-5
CDR3aa: ASSPDPAGTGFDTGELF; j_gene: TRBJ2-2; v_gene: TRBV5-1
CDR3aa: ASSLLGTGGLNYGYT; j_gene: TRBJ1-2; v_gene: TRBV19
CDR3aa: ASSYPGTDQETQY; j_gene: TRBJ2-5; v_gene: TRBV5-1
CDR3aa: AIVPTSGTYEQY; j_gene: -; v_gene: TRBV6-1
CDR3aa: SVASRRVQETQY; j_gene: TRBJ2-5; v_gene: TRBV29-1
CDR3aa: AWMAGGYNSPLH; j_gene: TRBJ1-6; v_gene: TRBV30
CDR3aa: ASLAGALGAGELF; j_gene: TRBJ2-2; v_gene: TRBV10-2
CDR3aa: ASSLVRADTQY; j_gene: TRBJ2-3; v_gene: TRBV7-7
CDR3aa: ASSYTSPTGELF; j_gene: TRBJ2-2; v_gene: TRBV6-6
CDR3aa: ASKPGQGATNEKLF; j_gene: TRBJ1-4; v_gene: TRBV5-1
CDR3aa: ASSFSRDRGRGYT; j_gene: TRBJ1-2; v_gene: TRBV7-9
CDR3aa: ASQAGENQPQH; j_gene: TRBJ1-5; v_gene: TRBV6-5
CDR3aa: ASSPPLNEQY; j_gene: TRBJ2-7; v_gene: TRBV18
CDR3aa: ASSWGATNEKLF; j_gene: TRBJ1-4; v_gene: TRBV5-1
CDR3aa: ASSSGTSTDTQY; j_gene: TRBJ2-3; v_gene: TRBV7-3
CDR3aa: ASSQRGTDNYGYT; j_gene: TRBJ1-2; v_gene: TRBV4-2
CDR3aa: ASSGSNTSGEKLF; j_gene: TRBJ1-4; v_gene: TRBV2
CDR3aa: ASSTRQVTDGELF; j_gene: TRBJ2-2; v_gene: TRBV25-1
CDR3aa: ASSSAGGQETQY; j_gene: TRBJ2-5; v_gene: TRBV5-1
CDR3aa: ASSYQSYEQY; j_gene: TRBJ2-7; v_gene: TRBV6-6
CDR3aa: AWSVQPSAGELF; j_gene: TRBJ2-2; v_gene: TRBV30
CDR3aa: ASSQGGDYEQY; j_gene: -; v_gene: TRBV4-2
CDR3aa: ASSPGLIAKNIQY; j_gene: TRBJ2-4; v_gene: TRBV6-5
CDR3aa: ASSSPGTGNMNTEAF; j_gene: TRBJ1-1; v_gene: TRBV27
CDR3aa: ATLGQADLSGANVLT; j_gene: TRBJ2-6; v_gene: TRBV19
CDR3aa: ASSSEQGSPLH; j_gene: TRBJ1-6; v_gene: TRBV18
CDR3aa: ASSQPRLAGALTDTQY; j_gene: TRBJ2-3; v_gene: TRBV4-2